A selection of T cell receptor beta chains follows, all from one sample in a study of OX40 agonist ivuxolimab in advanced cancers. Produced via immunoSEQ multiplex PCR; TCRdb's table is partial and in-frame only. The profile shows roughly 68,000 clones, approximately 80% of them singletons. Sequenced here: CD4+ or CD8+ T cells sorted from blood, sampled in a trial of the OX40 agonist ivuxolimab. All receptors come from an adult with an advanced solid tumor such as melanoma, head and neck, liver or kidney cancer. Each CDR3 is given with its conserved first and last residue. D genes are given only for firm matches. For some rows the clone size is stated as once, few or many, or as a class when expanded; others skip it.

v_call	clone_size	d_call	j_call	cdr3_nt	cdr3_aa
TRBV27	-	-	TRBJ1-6	TGTGCCAGCAGTTTATGGGGGAGCTCACCTCTCCACTTT	CASSLWGSSPLHF
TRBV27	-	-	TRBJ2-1	TGTGCCAGCAGTTCCCGGGGGACCCTAGCTACGGAGCAGTTCTTC	CASSSRGTLATEQFF
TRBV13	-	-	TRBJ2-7	TGTGCCAGCAGCTTATTATGGGAGACCGGACGAGTGCAGTACTTC	CASSLLWETGRVQYF
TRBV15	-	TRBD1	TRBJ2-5	TGTGCCACCAGCAGTGACAGGGGGACACGAGAGACCCAGTACTTC	CATSSDRGTRETQYF
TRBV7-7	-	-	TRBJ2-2	TGTGCCAGCAGCTTAAGATCCGGGTCCGGGGAGCTGTTTTTT	CASSLRSGSGELFF
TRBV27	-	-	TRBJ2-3	TGTGCCAGCAGTTTAAACGCGGGGGATACGCAGTATTTT	CASSLNAGDTQYF
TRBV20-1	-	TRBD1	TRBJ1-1	TGCAGTGCCCCGAGAGGACAGGGGTTT	CSAPRGQGF
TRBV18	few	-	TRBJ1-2	TGTGCCAGCTCACCCACCAAGCTTTCTAACTATGGCTACACCTTC	CASSPTKLSNYGYTF
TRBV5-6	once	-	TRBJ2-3	TGTGCCAGCAGCTCCGTCCGACAGAGCACAGATACGCAGTATTTT	CASSSVRQSTDTQYF
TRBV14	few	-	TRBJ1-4	TGTGCCAGCAGCCGGGGACATGAAAAACTGTTTTTT	CASSRGHEKLFF
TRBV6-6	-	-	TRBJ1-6	TGTGCCAGCAGTTACTTAGGGGGGTTAGAGTCACCCCTCCACTTT	CASSYLGGLESPLHF
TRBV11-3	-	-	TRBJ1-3	TGTGCCAGCAGCCCCGGCCCGGGACAACTAAACACCATATATTTT	CASSPGPGQLNTIYF
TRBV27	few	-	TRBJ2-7	TGTGCCAGCAGATCAGCAGGGGCAGGCGAGCAGTACTTC	CASRSAGAGEQYF
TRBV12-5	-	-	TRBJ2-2	TGTGCTAGTGGTTTAGAGTTGAGGGTCGGGGAGCTGTTTTTT	CASGLELRVGELFF
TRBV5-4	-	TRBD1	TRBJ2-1	TGTGCCAGCAGCCAAGATCCCAGGACAGGATCCTACAATGAGCAGTTCTTC	CASSQDPRTGSYNEQFF
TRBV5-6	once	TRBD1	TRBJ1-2	TGTGCCAGCAGCTTGGGGGCAGGGGGCGGTGGCTACACCTTC	CASSLGAGGGGYTF